Shown below are 18 T cell receptor beta chains from a single sample sequenced in a study of cytotoxic CD8 clonotypes in ibrutinib-treated CLL. Generated by immunoSEQ multiplex PCR, the TCRdb table keeps only in-frame clones and is missing some. This sample has over 100,000 clones, with roughly 57% found just once. Sequences were derived from PBMCs, sampled after 24 months of ibrutinib treatment. These receptors originate from a human donor with chronic lymphocytic leukemia.

This clone appeared once. V and J are TRBV5-1 and TRBJ2-1, with 10 nucleotides matching TRBD2. The CDR3 loop spans 14 amino acids. Germline-derived CDR1 and CDR2 are SGHRS and YFSETQ. V lost 4 bases to trimming and J lost 6 bases; unmatched junction nucleotides: 4. CDR3 nucleotide sequence: TGCGCCAGCAGCCCGGGACTAGCGCTCAATGAGCAGTTCTTC. The encoded protein is CASSPGLALNEQFF.

CDR3 in amino acids: CAWAPPSNEQFF. CDR3 DNA sequence: TGTGCCTGGGCCCCGCCCAGCAATGAGCAGTTCTTC. This rearrangement joins TRBV30 to TRBJ2-1, with D uncertain. Germline V gene sequence: CDR1 GTSNPN, CDR2 SVGIG (reference sequence). The V gene lost 5 bases and the J gene lost 6 bases, with 11 bases spanning the gap. This CDR3 spans 12 amino acids. Based on the CDR3 plus reference TRBV30 and TRBJ2-1, the full variable domain is SQTIHQWPATLVQPVGSPLSLECTVEGTSNPNLYWYRQAAGRGLQLLFYSVGIGQISSEVPQNLSASRPQDRQFILSSKKLLLSDSGFYLCAWAPPSNEQFFGPGTRLTVL.

This clone appeared once. The chain is built from TRBV6-6 and TRBJ1-1, with D maybe TRBD1 (5 bases). The CDR3 extends over 15 amino acids. V lost 5 bases and J lost 0, with 13 bases in between. Germline V CDR1 and CDR2: MNHNY, SVGAGI (reference sequence). CDR3 loop: CASSIGVRMNTEAFF. The CDR3 region has the DNA TGTGCCAGCAGTATAGGGGTTCGGATGAACACTGAAGCTTTCTTT.

Here the CDR3 reads CAWGTVGETQYF. As DNA, the CDR3 is TGTGCCTGGGGGACAGTCGGGGAGACCCAGTACTTC. The V and J genes are TRBV30 and TRBJ2-5, with 7 bases identical to TRBD1. CDR1 is GTSNPN, CDR2 SVGIG, per germline (reference sequence). The V segment lost 5 bases and the J segment 5 bases; nucleotides outside the gene matches: 5. The CDR3 length is 12 residues.

J is TRBJ2-5 and V is TRBV5-1; TRBD2 might be the D (5 bases). Looked up from germline, CDR1 is SGHRS and CDR2 is YFSETQ. The CDR3 runs to 14 residues. Deletions cut 5 bases from V and 5 bases from J, with 16 bases between. CDR3 sequence reads: CASRRVGSEETQYF. The CDR3 region has the DNA TGCGCCAGCAGGAGAGTAGGGAGTGAGGAGACCCAGTACTTC. Supplemented by reference TRBV5-1 and TRBJ2-5, the full variable domain reads KAGVTQTPRYLIKTRGQQVTLSCSPISGHRSVSWYQQTPGQGLQFLFEYFSETQRNKGNFPGRFSGRQFSNSRSEMNVSTLELGDSALYLCASRRVGSEETQYFGPGTRLLVL.

A few counts support this clone. The chain links TRBV6-4 to TRBJ2-3; 9 nucleotides match TRBD1. The germline gives CDR1 MRHNA, CDR2 SNTAGT. V was clipped by 10 bases and J by 2 bases; unmatched bases: 7. This CDR3 spans 14 amino acids. In nucleotides, the CDR3 is TGTGCCACCTCGACAGGGGGATCCACAGATACGCAGTATTTT. Its protein product is CATSTGGSTDTQYF.

This clone occurred a few times. The rearrangement links TRBV28 to TRBJ1-3; D gene uncertain. V gave up 6 bases and J gave up 3 bases, with 6 bases separating them. This CDR3 has 12 residues. CDR1 MDHEN and CDR2 SYDVKM come from the germline V gene. The CDR3 DNA sequence: TGTGCCAGCAGGTCTGTTGGAAACACCATATATTTT. Translation gives CASRSVGNTIYF. The full variable domain, completed using reference TRBV28 and TRBJ1-3, is DVKVTQSSRYLVKRTGEKVFLECVQDMDHENMFWYRQDPGLGLRLIYFSYDVKMKEKGDIPEGYSVSREKKERFSLILESASTNQTSMYLCASRSVGNTIYFGEGSWLTVV.

V and J are TRBV6-5 and TRBJ2-2; a possible D gene is TRBD2 (5 bases). This CDR3 spans 14 amino acids. The germline CDR1 and CDR2 sequences are MNHEY and SVGAGI. Between the trimmed V and J ends, which lost 6 bases and 5 bases, there was a span of 13 bases. As DNA, the CDR3 is TGTGCCAGCAGCCGAGGGAAGGTTACCGGGGAGCTGTTTTTT. Translation: CASSRGKVTGELFF.

A word on this clone: Other nucleotide sequences from this sample produce the same CDR3. The chain joins TRBV6-1 to TRBJ1-5, with a tentative D call TRBD1 (6 bases). Germline CDR1 and CDR2: MNHNS and SASEGT. V was clipped by 1 base and J by 4 bases, with 8 bases between them. The CDR3 runs 14 residues. CDR3 protein: CASSEGRGNQPQHF. In DNA form, the CDR3 reads TGTGCCAGCAGTGAAGGCAGGGGAAATCAGCCCCAGCATTTT.

This clone was observed a few times. The rearrangement links TRBV19 to TRBJ2-3, with D hard to call. There are 14 residues in the CDR3. V dropped 3 bases and J dropped 6 bases, with 13 bases sitting between them. The germline V gene encodes CDR1 LNHDA and CDR2 SQIVND (reference sequence). For the CDR3, the DNA is TGTGCCAGTAGTATTGGTGGCCAACTTGATACGCAGTATTTT. Translating gives CASSIGGQLDTQYF.

The gene calls are TRBV7-9 and TRBJ1-5, with D perhaps matching TRBD1 (5 bases). With 5 bases removed from V and 8 bases from J, the gap between germline ends came to 13 bases. The CDR3 extends over 13 amino acids. CDR1 and CDR2 from the germline V gene are SEHNR and FQNEAQ (reference sequence). This CDR3 reads CASSPMGGEPQHF. The CDR3 bases are TGTGCCAGCAGCCCCATGGGAGGGGAGCCCCAGCATTTT.

The V call is TRBV6-6, the J call TRBJ1-5; D call uncertain. There are 13 residues in the CDR3. CDR1 MNHNY and CDR2 SVGAGI come from the germline V gene (reference sequence). Trimming stripped 2 bases from V and 7 bases from J, with 9 bases between. CDR3 coding DNA: TGTGCCAGCAGTTACGGCTCCGGACAGCCCCAGCATTTT. This sequence encodes CASSYGSGQPQHF.

The chain has TRBV19 and TRBJ2-7, with D perhaps matching TRBD1 or TRBD2 (5 bases each). Germline V lookup: CDR1 LNHDA, CDR2 SQIVND (reference sequence). The V end was cut by 5 bases, the J end by 5 bases, with 19 bases between. The CDR3 contains 15 residues. DNA of the CDR3: TGTGCCAGTAGTCACGGACACCAGGGACCCCACGAGCAGTACTTC. Amino acids: CASSHGHQGPHEQYF. The whole variable domain, remainder taken from reference TRBV19 and TRBJ2-7, is DGGITQSPKYLFRKEGQNVTLSCEQNLNHDAMYWYRQDPGQGLRLIYYSQIVNDFQKGDIAEGYSVSREKKESFPLTVTSAQKNPTAFYLCASSHGHQGPHEQYFGPGTRLTVT.

The rearrangement joins TRBV29-1 to TRBJ2-3; no clear D. Germline V lookup: CDR1 SQVTM, CDR2 ANQGSEA. This CDR3 is 10 amino acids long. Trimming removed 7 bases at V and 0 bases at J, with 2 bases between. In DNA form, the CDR3 reads TGCAGCGGGAGCACAGATACGCAGTATTTT. Translating gives CSGSTDTQYF.

CDR3 protein: CASSPTGGLGYTF. As DNA, the CDR3 is TGTGCCAGCAGCCCCACAGGGGGCCTAGGCTACACCTTC. This chain connects TRBV11-2 to TRBJ1-2, with 9 nucleotides matching TRBD1. V trimming: 5 bases; J trimming: 8 bases; junction bases outside the gene matches: 6. CDR1 and CDR2 (germline): SGHAT, FQNNGV. This CDR3 is built from 13 residues.

V is TRBV2 and J is TRBJ1-2; 8 bases line up with TRBD1. V gave up 3 bases and J gave up 2 bases; unmatched junction bases: 2. This CDR3 is 14 amino acids long. Germline-derived CDR1 and CDR2 are SNHLY and FYNNEI. The CDR3 loop reads CASSEGTGNYGYTF. In DNA, the CDR3 is TGTGCCAGCAGTGAGGGGACAGGAAACTATGGCTACACCTTC.

V gene TRBV4-1 combines with J gene TRBJ2-3; 7 bases match TRBD2. Germline lookup yields CDR1 MGHRA and CDR2 YSYEKL. With 4 bases clipped from V and 4 bases from J, the junction kept 11 bases outside the gene matches. The CDR3 runs 16 residues. CDR3 sequence (DNA): TGCGCCAGCAGCCCCTTTGGGCGGGGAGGGGCAGATACGCAGTATTTT. Its protein product is CASSPFGRGGADTQYF.

The chain joins TRBV12-5 to TRBJ2-7, with D perhaps TRBD1 (6 bases). The CDR3 sequence is 15 residues long. V gave up 8 bases and J gave up 7 bases, with 24 bases separating them. Germline CDR1 LGHNT, CDR2 FRNRAP. CDR3 region: CASSSPNRVSWEQYF. CDR3 coding DNA: TGTGCTAGTAGCTCCCCAAACAGGGTCTCGTGGGAGCAGTACTTC.